A selection of T cell receptor beta chains follows, all from one sample in a study of identical twins. One entry per CDR3 protein results from TCRdb running MiXCR on the 5' RACE reads. The sample yields around 670,000 distinct CDR3 sequences, 6.1% seen once. The sample was naive T cells sorted from blood. The receptors come from a man between 18 and 35 years old in good health. Both conserved end residues are part of each CDR3. Each record gives: J gene, clone size, V gene, D gene, CDR3 protein, CDR3 DNA. A D gene is named only where the DNA matches it firmly. Clone size is given for some rows only: seen once, a few or many times, or a class if the clone is expanded.

>TRBJ2-3|many|TRBV5-1|.
CASTTGGGTDTQYF
TGCGCCAGCACGACCGGGGGCGGCACAGATACGCAGTATTTT
>TRBJ2-4|once|TRBV3-1|.
CASSQETGAKNIQYF
TGTGCCAGCAGCCAAGAAACGGGAGCCAAAAACATTCAGTACTTC
>TRBJ2-7|.|TRBV20-1|.
CSARSGRITYEQYF
TGCAGTGCTAGAAGTGGGAGAATCACCTACGAGCAGTACTTC
>TRBJ1-1|.|TRBV6-1|.
CASSVGLSNTEAFF
TGTGCCAGCAGTGTCGGGCTGTCGAACACTGAAGCTTTCTTT
>TRBJ2-1|few|TRBV29-1|.
CSALLANEQFF
TGCAGCGCGCTTCTGGCCAATGAGCAGTTCTTC
>TRBJ2-2|few|TRBV7-3|TRBD2
CASSLSSGSTGELFF
TGTGCCAGCAGCTTATCGAGCGGGAGTACCGGGGAGCTGTTTTTT
>TRBJ2-2|.|TRBV27|TRBD2
CASGTSGTTGELFF
TGTGCCAGCGGGACTAGCGGGACCACCGGGGAGCTGTTTTTT
>TRBJ2-2|.|TRBV5-1|TRBD1
CASSGQGDTGELFF
TGCGCCAGCTCCGGACAGGGGGACACCGGGGAGCTGTTTTTT
>TRBJ1-5|.|TRBV19|.
CASTPHTGMSNQPQHF
TGTGCCAGTACCCCCCACACGGGGATGAGCAATCAGCCCCAGCATTTT
>TRBJ2-5|many|TRBV18|TRBD2
CASSPRLLSSGFQETQYF
TGTGCCAGCTCACCACGGCTATTATCTAGCGGATTTCAAGAGACCCAGTACTTC
>TRBJ2-7|few|TRBV10-3|TRBD1
CAISALDRVGEQYF
TGTGCCATCAGCGCTCTCGACAGGGTAGGCGAGCAGTACTTC
>TRBJ2-6|many|TRBV5-5|.
CASSLSRVDGANVLTF
TGTGCCAGCAGCTTGTCCAGGGTGGATGGGGCCAACGTCCTGACTTTC
>TRBJ2-1|few|TRBV20-1|TRBD2
CSARREISPEQFF
TGCAGTGCTCGGCGGGAGATTTCACCCGAGCAGTTCTTC